The source of this T cell receptor beta chain is a study of blood T cell repertoires in COVID-19. Study context: Material from acute and convalescent COVID-19 was sourced from the United States, Italy and Spain. PBMCs, B-cell-depleted T cells, or T cells were the source of the cDNA or gDNA that made up the material.

Original methodology: Nucleated cell number was recorded as an estimate derived from reference gene primer amplification. Profiled with immunoSEQ multiplex PCR; TCRdb holds only in-frame clones, not every one. V, J and clone size derive from that table, while D and trimming were established from the DNA sequence. The sample lists about 180,000 clones; around nine tenths were seen once. Patients from Seattle were sampled longitudinally, starting during active infection. This CDR3 has 15 amino acids. Trimming took 5 bases from V and 4 from J, leaving 12 bases between them. Germline V lookup: CDR1 SGHTA, CDR2 FQGNSA.

The clonotype was recovered from a woman in her seventies with COVID-19, enrolled during active disease. Sequencing used peripheral blood. The V gene is TRBV7-2, the J gene TRBJ2-6; possibly TRBD1 for D (6 bases). CDR3 bases: TGTGCCAGCAGCCCGCAGGGGACGGGGGCCAACGTCCTGACTTTC. It codes for CASSPQGTGANVLTF.